This TCR beta chain is from a study of cytotoxic CD8 clonotypes in ibrutinib-treated CLL. Using immunoSEQ multiplex PCR, the repertoire was profiled, and TCRdb retains in-frame clones only, with some absent. The data hold 20,000 to 25,000 clones, with just under 70% observed a single time. Germline V lookup: CDR1 LNHDA, CDR2 SQIVND (reference sequence). Trimming removed 3 bases from V and 1 base from J; junction bases left unmatched: 1. The CDR3 is 14 amino acids. The sample was PBMCs, taken after 24 months of ibrutinib treatment. The receptor's source is a human donor with chronic lymphocytic leukemia. The gene calls are TRBV19 and TRBJ2-5; 8 bases map to TRBD2. The CDR3 loop reads CASSMTSVQETQYF. The CDR3 nucleotides are TGTGCCAGTAGTATGACTAGCGTCCAAGAGACCCAGTACTTC.